The 20 T cell receptor beta chains in this list originate from one sample, sequenced in a study of T cell responses to AZD1222 COVID-19 vaccine (dated by TCRdb to the early 2020s). The sample's time point label, in plain terms: about 28 days (+/-7) after the second vaccine dose. Library creation used the immunoSEQ multiplex PCR assay. TCRdb holds this immuneACCESS table with in-frame rearrangements only. Some clones are missing; in checked studies, unresolved V genes explain under half, and the rest has no known cause. The sample yields about 200,000 clones; approximately 89% were counted once. Of the sample, roughly 3.5% falls within the top ten clones. Sequencing was performed on peripheral blood, taken 28 days after the second AZD1222 dose. The receptors come from an adult who received the AZD1222 COVID-19 vaccine.

The chain employs TRBV27 and TRBJ1-2; D remains unclear. This CDR3 is 13 amino acids long. Trimming pared 3 bases from V and 4 bases from J, leaving 9 bases between. In germline, CDR1 is MNHEY, CDR2 SMNVEV (reference sequence). The CDR3 DNA is TGTGCCAGCAGTTTTGGTCTGGGCTATGGCTACACCTTC. Encoded protein: CASSFGLGYGYTF.

The genes are TRBV3-1 (or the pseudogene TRBV3-2) and TRBJ2-7; 16 bases line up with TRBD2. CDR3 size: 18 residues. Germline CDR1 LGHDT, CDR2 YNNKEL (reference sequence). Trimming cost V 4 bases and J 4 bases; bases outside gene matches: 10. Written as DNA, the CDR3 is TGTGCCAGCAGCCCCGCGCCGGGACTAGCGGGAGGGTTATACGAGCAGTACTTC. Encoded protein: CASSPAPGLAGGLYEQYF.

This chain joins TRBV11-2 and TRBJ1-2; the D is unclear. The length of the CDR3 is 15 residues. With 1 base removed from V and 2 bases from J, the gap between germline ends came to 11 bases. CDR1 SGHAT and CDR2 FQNNGV come from the germline V gene. The CDR3 reads CASSLGRQYNYGYTF. The CDR3 bases are TGTGCCAGCAGCTTAGGACGGCAGTACAACTATGGCTACACCTTC.

J is TRBJ2-7 and V is TRBV28; TRBD1 matches 9 bases. Germline CDR1 MDHEN, CDR2 SYDVKM. Trimming took 5 bases from V and 4 from J; bases not matched to a gene: 9. The CDR3 consists of 15 residues. The CDR3 is CASSPPGTGRYEQYF. The CDR3 region has the DNA TGTGCCAGCAGTCCACCGGGGACAGGGCGGTACGAGCAGTACTTC. The variable domain in full, completed from reference TRBV28 and TRBJ2-7, reads DVKVTQSSRYLVKRTGEKVFLECVQDMDHENMFWYRQDPGLGLRLIYFSYDVKMKEKGDIPEGYSVSREKKERFSLILESASTNQTSMYLCASSPPGTGRYEQYFGPGTRLTVT.

The chain is built from TRBV7-2 and TRBJ1-6; tentatively, D is TRBD1 (6 bases). V was pared by 1 base and J by 10 bases, with 11 bases between. The CDR3 has 14 residues. From germline, CDR1 is SGHTA and CDR2 FQGNSA. The CDR3 loop is CASSLEPGASPLHF. CDR3 DNA sequence: TGTGCCAGCAGCTTAGAACCAGGGGCCTCACCCCTCCACTTT. Using reference TRBV7-2 and TRBJ1-6 for the parts outside the CDR3, the full variable domain is GAGVSQSPSNKVTEKGKDVELRCDPISGHTALYWYRQSLGQGLEFLIYFQGNSAPDKSGLPSDRFSAERTGGSVSTLTIQRTQQEDSAVYLCASSLEPGASPLHFGNGTRLTVT.

The CDR3 DNA reads as TGTGCCAGGGATTCTGATCAGCCCCAGCATTTT. Its translation: CARDSDQPQHF. This chain connects TRBV6-4 to TRBJ1-5, with D uncertain. V was trimmed by 9 bases and J by 5 bases, leaving 8 bases between them. This CDR3 spans 11 amino acids. CDR1 and CDR2 (germline): MRHNA, SNTAGT.

The chain has TRBV2 and TRBJ1-1; no firm D call. Germline lookup yields CDR1 SNHLY and CDR2 FYNNEI. There are 12 residues in the CDR3. V lost 6 bases and J lost 4, with 9 bases in between. CDR3 sequence: CASRGWGTEAFF. CDR3 sequence (DNA): TGTGCCAGCAGAGGGTGGGGCACTGAAGCTTTCTTT.

The chain employs TRBV11-2 and TRBJ2-2, with 8 bases identical to TRBD2. The CDR3 is made up of 16 amino acids. J gave up 1 base and V 8 bases, and 9 bases lay outside the gene matches. Germline V lookup: CDR1 SGHAT, CDR2 FQNNGV. CDR3: CASFGGTSGNTGELFF. The DNA for the CDR3 is TGTGCCAGCTTTGGGGGAACTAGCGGGAACACCGGGGAGCTGTTTTTT.

The chain carries TRBV6-5 and TRBJ1-1, with 9 bases fitting TRBD1. After removal of 6 bases from V and 10 bases from J, the junction contained 9 bases not matched to a gene. Germline CDR1 and CDR2: MNHEY and SVGAGI. This CDR3 region has 13 residues. The CDR3 region is CASSRPGQGIAFF. CDR3 DNA sequence: TGTGCCAGCAGCCGACCGGGACAGGGTATAGCTTTCTTT.

The chain is built from TRBV3-1 (or the pseudogene TRBV3-2) and TRBJ2-1, with 12 bases that match TRBD2. Germline V gene lookup returns CDR1 LGHDT and CDR2 YNNKEL (reference sequence). V gave up 1 base and J gave up 8 bases; unmatched junction bases: 6. This CDR3 comprises 16 residues. DNA of the CDR3: TGTGCCAGCAGCCAAGCTGCTAGCGGGAGGGCCGATGAGCAGTTCTTC. It codes for CASSQAASGRADEQFF.

The V gene is TRBV5-8, the J gene TRBJ1-2, with TRBD1 matching 11 bases. In germline, CDR1 is SGHTS, CDR2 YDEGEE. The CDR3 totals 14 residues. V shed 5 bases, J shed 0 bases, and the junction held 0 bases outside the gene matches. CDR3 DNA sequence: TGTGCCAGCAGGGGACAGGGGGCTAACTATGGCTACACCTTC. Translating gives CASRGQGANYGYTF.

This chain connects TRBV11-2 to TRBJ2-7, with 7 bases identical to TRBD2. The CDR3 is 15 residues long. Trimming cost V 3 bases and J 3 bases; bases outside gene matches: 8. Per germline, CDR1 SGHAT and CDR2 FQNNGV. Here the CDR3 reads CASSLIGTTLYEQYF. As DNA, the CDR3 is TGTGCCAGCAGCTTGATTGGGACTACTCTCTACGAGCAGTACTTC.

This clone was counted a single time. CDR3 sequence reads: CASSQAALLNTEAFF. CDR3 bases: TGCGCCAGCAGCCAAGCGGCGCTCCTGAACACTGAAGCTTTCTTT. The rearrangement uses TRBV4-1 and TRBJ1-1; D gene unclear. Trimming stripped 1 base from V and 0 bases from J, with 9 bases between. The germline CDR1 and CDR2 sequences are MGHRA and YSYEKL. The CDR3 consists of 15 residues.

V usage is TRBV30 and J usage is TRBJ2-7, with a tentative D call TRBD2 (6 bases). Trimming shortened V by 4 bases and J by 3 bases, and 19 bases separated the two germline ends. The CDR3 extends over 15 amino acids. Germline lookup yields CDR1 GTSNPN and CDR2 SVGIG (reference sequence). The CDR3: CAWTHGRGKGYEQYF. Written as DNA, the CDR3 is TGTGCCTGGACCCACGGGCGGGGCAAAGGCTACGAGCAGTACTTC.

This chain uses TRBV5-5 with TRBJ2-1; D is uncertain. Deletions cut 0 bases from V and 4 bases from J, with 11 bases between. This CDR3 has 15 residues. Germline loops: CDR1 SGHKS, CDR2 YYEKEE (reference sequence). DNA of the CDR3: TGTGCCAGCAGCTTGGAGGCTGGCCCTTACAATGAGCAGTTCTTC. As protein: CASSLEAGPYNEQFF. Combining the CDR3 with reference TRBV5-5 and TRBJ2-1 gives the whole variable domain DAGVTQSPTHLIKTRGQQVTLRCSPISGHKSVSWYQQVLGQGPQFIFQYYEKEERGRGNFPDRFSARQFPNYSSELNVNALLLGDSALYLCASSLEAGPYNEQFFGPGTRLTVL.

This chain uses TRBV19 with TRBJ2-1; 16 bases fit TRBD2. Per the germline V gene, CDR1 is LNHDA and CDR2 is SQIVND (reference sequence). CDR3 length: 17 residues. V dropped 4 bases and J dropped 2; count of bases not matched to a gene: 2. The CDR3, as DNA: TGTGCCAGTAGTAAGGGACTAGCGGGAGGGCCCTACAATGAGCAGTTCTTC. It translates to CASSKGLAGGPYNEQFF.

V is TRBV28 and J is TRBJ1-3; D may be TRBD1 (5 bases). V lost 6 bases to trimming and J lost 4 bases, with 13 bases between them. Per the germline V gene, CDR1 is MDHEN and CDR2 is SYDVKM. This CDR3 contains 14 residues. The CDR3: CASSLRTPGNTIYF. In DNA, the CDR3 is TGTGCCAGCAGCTTACGGACACCGGGAAACACCATATATTTT.

This chain links TRBV10-3 with TRBJ1-1, with D possibly TRBD1 on 5 matching bases. CDR3 size: 13 residues. The V and J ends lost 8 bases and 7 bases respectively, with 17 bases between them. Germline lookup yields CDR1 ENHRY and CDR2 SYGVKD. This CDR3 is CAIQERGEVEAFF. CDR3 sequence (DNA): TGTGCCATCCAGGAGCGGGGGGAGGTTGAAGCTTTCTTT.

The V call is TRBV2, the J call TRBJ1-1; TRBD1 matches at 7 bases. Germline V gene data show CDR1 as SNHLY and CDR2 as FYNNEI. There are 16 residues in the CDR3. Germline trimming cut 5 bases from V and 0 bases from J; bases unmatched to any gene: 9. CDR3 nucleotide sequence: TGTGCCAGCAGTTTCCTGGACAGGAGGATGAACACTGAAGCTTTCTTT. This codes for CASSFLDRRMNTEAFF. Full variable domain (remainder filled in from reference TRBV2 and TRBJ1-1): EPEVTQTPSHQVTQMGQEVILRCVPISNHLYFYWYRQILGQKVEFLVSFYNNEISEKSEIFDDQFSVERPDGSNFTLKIRSTKLEDSAMYFCASSFLDRRMNTEAFFGQGTRLTVV.

J is TRBJ2-7 and V is TRBV11-1; 12 bases match TRBD2. The CDR3 covers 16 residues. The junction had 7 bases not matched to a gene; V was cut back by 5 bases and J by 2 bases. CDR1 and CDR2 (germline): SGHAT, FQDESV (reference sequence). For the CDR3, the DNA is TGTGCCAGCAGCCTACTAGCGGGAGGAACTACCTACGAGCAGTACTTC. Amino acid sequence: CASSLLAGGTTYEQYF.